One sample yielded the 17 T cell receptor beta chains listed below, sequenced in a study of cytomegalovirus exposure and HLA in healthy donors. The PCR employed 60 Vbeta primers together with 13 Jbeta primers. Assay: immunoSEQ multiplex PCR; the TCRdb copy retains only in-frame clones and omits some. Its table lists under 200,000 clones. Source material: PBMCs. The receptor source for this set is a man younger than 45 in good health and CMV-seronegative.

In DNA form, the CDR3 reads TGCGCCAGCAGCTCACAGGGTGGACACGAGCAGTACTTC. It is translated as CASSSQGGHEQYF. J is TRBJ2-7 and V is TRBV5-1; maybe TRBD1 (6 bases). V was shortened by 3 bases and J by 5 bases, with 12 bases between the two germline ends. Germline V gives CDR1 SGHRS, CDR2 YFSETQ. The CDR3 spans 13 residues.

The V call is TRBV18, the J call TRBJ1-4; 8 positions match TRBD1. Per the germline V gene, CDR1 is KGHSH and CDR2 is LQKENI. The CDR3 runs to 17 residues. J was trimmed by 0 bases and V by 5 bases; bases with no gene match: 8. The CDR3 sequence: CASSSWTGRTTNEKLFF. For the CDR3, the DNA is TGTGCCAGCTCATCTTGGACAGGGAGAACAACTAATGAAAAACTGTTTTTT.

V gene TRBV5-1 combines with J gene TRBJ1-4; no clear D. Germline values: CDR1 SGHRS, CDR2 YFSETQ. V lost 4 bases and J 0 bases, leaving 19 bases between the germline ends. The CDR3 extends over 18 amino acids. CDR3: CASSGPGRMEATNEKLFF. The DNA for the CDR3 is TGCGCCAGCAGCGGTCCAGGTCGCATGGAGGCAACTAATGAAAAACTGTTTTTT.

The V call is TRBV28, the J call TRBJ1-1; maybe TRBD1 (6 bases). The germline V gene has CDR1 MDHEN and CDR2 SYDVKM. This CDR3 has 15 residues. The germline V and J ends were trimmed by 7 bases and 1 base, with 16 bases remaining between them. CDR3 sequence: CASTRGGGRNTEAFF. CDR3 DNA: TGTGCCAGCACCCGTGGGGGGGGCAGGAACACTGAAGCTTTCTTT.

The chain is built from TRBV30 and TRBJ2-5, with 8 bases aligning to TRBD1. The J call is doubtful: the DNA matches TRBJ2-7 better. From germline, CDR1 is GTSNPN and CDR2 SVGIG (reference sequence). The CDR3 sequence is 16 residues long. CDR3 sequence: CAWSVLWGQDDYEQYF. For the CDR3, the DNA is TGTGCCTGGAGTGTATTGTGGGGACAGGATGACTACGAGCAGTACTTC.

This chain connects TRBV27 to TRBJ1-3, with 9 nucleotides matching TRBD1. In germline, CDR1 is MNHEY, CDR2 SMNVEV (reference sequence). V lost 5 bases and J lost 2; bases outside the gene matches: 4. The CDR3 extends over 15 amino acids. Here the CDR3 reads CASSPQGAPGNTIYF. The CDR3 coding sequence is TGTGCCAGCAGTCCACAGGGGGCGCCTGGAAACACCATATATTTT.

This chain uses TRBV6-1 with TRBJ1-5; TRBD1 matches at 8 bases. J gave up 4 bases and V 4 bases, and 9 bases lay outside the gene matches. Germline CDR1 and CDR2: MNHNS and SASEGT. This CDR3 region has 16 residues. CDR3 residues: CASSGTGKPENQPQHF. CDR3 sequence (DNA): TGTGCCAGCAGTGGGACAGGGAAACCTGAAAATCAGCCCCAGCATTTT.

This rearrangement joins TRBV2 to TRBJ1-2; D call uncertain. The CDR3 length is 14 residues. The V gene's germline CDR1 is SNHLY and CDR2 FYNNEI. With 9 bases removed from V and 0 bases from J, the gap between germline ends came to 14 bases. CDR3 residues: CARNRGLTNYGYTF. The CDR3 DNA follows: TGTGCCAGGAACCGAGGCCTAACTAACTATGGCTACACCTTC.

The gene calls are TRBV4-3 and TRBJ2-3; possibly TRBD1 for D (5 bases). Per germline, CDR1 LGHNA and CDR2 YSLEER. This CDR3 comprises 15 residues. The V end was cut by 6 bases, the J end by 2 bases, with 15 bases between. As DNA, the CDR3 is TGCGCCAGCAGTTACTCTTTGACAGTCACAGATACGCAGTATTTT. It is translated as CASSYSLTVTDTQYF.

Details on this clone: This sample includes further DNA sequences coding for the same CDR3. The chain combines TRBV28 with TRBJ2-7, with a possible D match to TRBD1 (6 bases). The CDR3 length is 13 residues. The germline gives CDR1 MDHEN, CDR2 SYDVKM. V was pared by 3 bases and J by 4 bases, with 10 bases between. The CDR3 coding sequence is TGTGCCAGCAGTTTTGGGGGCAGTTACGAGCAGTACTTC. This codes for CASSFGGSYEQYF.

The rearrangement links TRBV28 to TRBJ1-4, with D maybe TRBD1 (6 bases). Germline CDR1 is MDHEN and CDR2 is SYDVKM. V was trimmed by 7 bases and J by 8 bases, leaving 20 bases between them. There are 15 residues in the CDR3. Here the CDR3 DNA reads TGTGCCAGCACCCGCCCGGGAGGGGGTGGAGAAAAACTGTTTTTT. Its protein product is CASTRPGGGGEKLFF. The full variable domain, its missing parts supplied by reference TRBV28 and TRBJ1-4, is DVKVTQSSRYLVKRTGEKVFLECVQDMDHENMFWYRQDPGLGLRLIYFSYDVKMKEKGDIPEGYSVSREKKERFSLILESASTNQTSMYLCASTRPGGGGEKLFFGSGTQLSVL.

The V and J genes are TRBV28 and TRBJ2-7; 12 nucleotides agree with TRBD2. V lost 7 bases to trimming and J lost 5 bases; unmatched junction nucleotides: 6. The germline CDR1 and CDR2 sequences are MDHEN and SYDVKM. This CDR3 has 14 residues. The CDR3 DNA follows: TGTGCCAGCATAAAGACTAGCGGGAGCCACGAGCAGTACTTC. Protein sequence: CASIKTSGSHEQYF.

V gene TRBV10-3 combines with J gene TRBJ2-1; 8 bases are shared with TRBD1. Germline CDR1 reads ENHRY; CDR2 reads SYGVKD. The J segment lost 0 bases and the V segment lost 4 bases, leaving 5 bases of the junction unmatched. This CDR3 is 16 amino acids long. Here the CDR3 DNA reads TGTGCCATCAGTGGAATGACAGGGGCCTCCTACAATGAGCAGTTCTTC. Translating gives CAISGMTGASYNEQFF.

V gene TRBV11-3 combines with J gene TRBJ2-7; 10 bases are a match to TRBD1. The V gene end was trimmed by 1 base and the J gene end by 6 bases; junction bases not matched to a gene: 3. This CDR3 is built from 14 residues. Germline assignment: CDR1 SGHNT and CDR2 YENEEA. CDR3 DNA sequence: TGTGCCAGCAGCTTAGCTCGGACAGGGGGCGAGCAGTACTTC. Protein: CASSLARTGGEQYF. Filled out from reference TRBV11-3 and TRBJ2-7, the complete variable domain reads EAGVVQSPRYKIIEKKQPVAFWCNPISGHNTLYWYLQNLGQGPELLIRYENEEAVDDSQLPKDRFSAERLKGVDSTLKIQPAELGDSAVYLCASSLARTGGEQYFGPGTRLTVT.

This chain joins TRBV5-1 and TRBJ2-1; 9 nucleotides match TRBD2. Unmatched junction bases numbered 12, after V lost 4 bases and J lost 7 bases. Germline V gene sequence: CDR1 SGHRS, CDR2 YFSETQ. This CDR3 region has 16 residues. Written as DNA, the CDR3 is TGCGCCAGCAGCGGACCAAAACAGGCGGGAGGGAATGAGCAGTTCTTC. This codes for CASSGPKQAGGNEQFF.

The rearrangement joins TRBV28 to TRBJ2-7; the match to TRBD1 covers 7 bases. CDR3 length: 13 residues. Germline V lookup: CDR1 MDHEN, CDR2 SYDVKM. V trimming: 2 bases; J trimming: 2 bases; junction bases outside the gene matches: 0. CDR3 nucleotides: TGTGCCAGCAGTTTAACAGGGGCCTACGAGCAGTACTTC. This codes for CASSLTGAYEQYF.

V usage is TRBV5-4 and J usage is TRBJ1-1, with D possibly being TRBD1 (6 bases). Germline CDR1 is SGHNT and CDR2 is YYREEE (reference sequence). The CDR3 contains 12 residues. V was pared by 3 bases and J by 5 bases, with 8 bases between. DNA of the CDR3: TGTGCCAGCAGCTCCGGACAGACTGAAGCTTTCTTT. Its translation: CASSSGQTEAFF.